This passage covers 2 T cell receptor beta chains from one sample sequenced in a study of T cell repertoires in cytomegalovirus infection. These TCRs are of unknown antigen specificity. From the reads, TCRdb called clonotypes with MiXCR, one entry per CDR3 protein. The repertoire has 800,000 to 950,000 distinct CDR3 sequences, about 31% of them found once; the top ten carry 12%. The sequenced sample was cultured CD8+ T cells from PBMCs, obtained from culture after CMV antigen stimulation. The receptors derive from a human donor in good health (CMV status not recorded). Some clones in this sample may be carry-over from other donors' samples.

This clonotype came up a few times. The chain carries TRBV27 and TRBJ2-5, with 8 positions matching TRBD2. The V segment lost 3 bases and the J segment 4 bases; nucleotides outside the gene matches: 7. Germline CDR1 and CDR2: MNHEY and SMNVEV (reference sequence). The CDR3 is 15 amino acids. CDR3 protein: CASSFRGGRRETQYF. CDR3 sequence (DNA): TGTGCCAGCAGTTTCCGGGGGGGCCGTCGAGAGACCCAGTACTTC.

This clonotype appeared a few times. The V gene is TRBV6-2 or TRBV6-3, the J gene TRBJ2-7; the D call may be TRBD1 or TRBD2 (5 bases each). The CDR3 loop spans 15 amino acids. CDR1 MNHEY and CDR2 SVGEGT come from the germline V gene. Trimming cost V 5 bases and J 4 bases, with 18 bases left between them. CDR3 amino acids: CASSTGTDNPYEQYV. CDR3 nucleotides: TGTGCCAGCAGTACCGGGACCGACAACCCGTACGAGCAGTACGTC.